A single sample gave rise to the 5 T cell receptor beta chains below, sequenced in a study of blood T cell repertoires in COVID-19. Only in-frame clones appear in the TCRdb table, and some are missing; sequencing was by immunoSEQ multiplex PCR. There are 300,000 to 350,000 clones in the sample; under 95% occur only once, and roughly 3.3% lies in the top ten. Sample: peripheral blood. The receptors here all came from a woman under 30 who had recovered from COVID-19.

The chain joins TRBV19 to TRBJ2-2, with 9 bases fitting TRBD2. Per the germline V gene, CDR1 is LNHDA and CDR2 is SQIVND (reference sequence). With V trimmed by 6 bases and J by 2 bases, 7 bases remained unmatched. CDR3 length equals 16 residues. CDR3 loop: CASSPIAGVNTGELFF. CDR3 bases: TGTGCCAGTAGCCCTATAGCGGGAGTTAACACCGGGGAGCTGTTTTTT. Supplemented by reference TRBV19 and TRBJ2-2, the full variable domain reads DGGITQSPKYLFRKEGQNVTLSCEQNLNHDAMYWYRQDPGQGLRLIYYSQIVNDFQKGDIAEGYSVSREKKESFPLTVTSAQKNPTAFYLCASSPIAGVNTGELFFGEGSRLTVL.

The V call is TRBV10-3, the J call TRBJ2-1, with D possibly being TRBD2 (5 bases). Trimming removed 0 bases at V and 4 bases at J, with 7 bases between. Germline V lookup: CDR1 ENHRY, CDR2 SYGVKD. The CDR3 is made up of 14 amino acids. CDR3 nucleotides: TGTGCCATCAGTGAGTCGGAGGCTTACAATGAGCAGTTCTTC. This codes for CAISESEAYNEQFF.

V is TRBV7-2 and J is TRBJ2-5, with D perhaps matching TRBD1 (5 bases). V lost 2 bases to trimming and J lost 3 bases, with 10 bases between them. Germline assignment: CDR1 SGHTA and CDR2 FQGNSA. There are 14 residues in the CDR3. Here the CDR3 DNA reads TGTGCCAGCAGCTTATTCATAGGGGAAGAGACCCAGTACTTC. Encoded protein: CASSLFIGEETQYF. Combining the CDR3 with reference TRBV7-2 and TRBJ2-5 gives the whole variable domain GAGVSQSPSNKVTEKGKDVELRCDPISGHTALYWYRQSLGQGLEFLIYFQGNSAPDKSGLPSDRFSAERTGGSVSTLTIQRTQQEDSAVYLCASSLFIGEETQYFGPGTRLLVL.

This rearrangement joins TRBV11-2 to TRBJ1-5; no reliable D call. This CDR3 is 13 amino acids long. CDR1 SGHAT and CDR2 FQNNGV come from the germline V gene. V was pared by 5 bases and J by 1 base, with 6 bases between. This CDR3 reads CASSLMSNQPQHF. CDR3 bases: TGTGCCAGCAGCCTTATGAGCAATCAGCCCCAGCATTTT. Drawing the rest from reference TRBV11-2 and TRBJ1-5, the complete variable domain is EAGVAQSPRYKIIEKRQSVAFWCNPISGHATLYWYQQILGQGPKLLIQFQNNGVVDDSQLPKDRFSAERLKGVDSTLKIQPAKLEDSAVYLCASSLMSNQPQHFGDGTRLSIL.

The J gene is TRBJ2-5, the V gene TRBV29-1; the D gene is possibly TRBD1 (5 bases). The CDR3 is 15 amino acids. The V and J ends lost 3 bases and 4 bases respectively, with 18 bases between them. Germline CDR1 reads SQVTM; CDR2 reads ANQGSEA. The CDR3 spells CSVDLGRAMGETQYF. In DNA, the CDR3 is TGCAGCGTTGATTTGGGCAGGGCTATGGGAGAGACCCAGTACTTC.